Listed below are T cell receptor beta chains from one sample, sequenced in a study of T cells in localized non-small cell lung cancer. Generated by immunoSEQ multiplex PCR, the TCRdb table keeps only in-frame clones and is missing some. The sample holds tens of thousands of clones, roughly 81% seen once. The sample in question was peripheral blood, obtained before any cancer treatment. The receptors were sampled from a man aged 40-75 years with stage I lung adenocarcinoma. Each CDR3 is given without its conserved first and last residue.

v_gene,j_gene,CDR3aa
TRBV7-2,TRBJ1-2,ASSPYRGEVDGYT
TRBV30,TRBJ2-1,AWSGRALGNEQF
TRBV27,TRBJ2-3,ASSLSPFPGGSVRDTQY
TRBV18,TRBJ2-1,ASSPPGQPLSYNEQF
TRBV27,TRBJ1-1,ASSPRWTGQIR
TRBV7-9,TRBJ2-2,ASSGNAGGDGELF
TRBV12-5,TRBJ2-1,ASGLATGGNLNEQF
TRBV28,TRBJ2-3,ASSLRPPTNTQY
TRBV7-6,TRBJ2-1,ASSLGEWVEQF
TRBV28,TRBJ1-5,ASSHRGHQPQH
TRBV6-5,TRBJ2-1,ASSLGIGNEQF
TRBV6-5,TRBJ1-1,ASSTDRVRAEAF
TRBV11-2,TRBJ2-7,ASSPQAGSEQY
TRBV5-1,TRBJ2-6,ASSLRSGANVLT
TRBV5-5,TRBJ1-5,ASSSDLGMRGQPQH
TRBV5-1,TRBJ1-3,ASSPEGGRSSGNTIY
TRBV2,TRBJ1-1,ASSEGWDTEAF
TRBV2,TRBJ1-2,ASRPRTGQGYT
TRBV9,TRBJ1-2,ASSPGYNYGYT
TRBV2,TRBJ1-3,ASNDRDTIY
TRBV5-6,TRBJ1-4,ASSLDKDEGGLGEKLF
TRBV7-2,TRBJ2-7,ASSLGPGGSYEQY
TRBV7-9,TRBJ2-7,ASSPGVGSSEQY
TRBV7-9,TRBJ2-4,ASSLLRQGADIQY
TRBV2,TRBJ2-7,ASRGAGEGPRQY
TRBV5-4,TRBJ2-1,ASSLSGTGGNEQF
TRBV2,TRBJ1-5,ASRDRGTEPQH
TRBV7-2,TRBJ2-7,ASSPPAGLAGGTSYEQY
TRBV6-5,TRBJ1-2,ASSYSATGMYGYT
TRBV10-1,TRBJ2-1,AIHRGTSGFAYNEQF
TRBV2,TRBJ1-1,ASKIQNTEAF
TRBV5-1,TRBJ1-4,ASSSELTATNEKLF
TRBV6-5,TRBJ2-7,ASSPTSGRYEQY
TRBV12-5,TRBJ1-3,ASGSTALPISGNTIY
TRBV7-8,TRBJ1-6,ASSPSTTYNSPLH
TRBV7-7,TRBJ2-1,ASSASLQGEQF
TRBV9,TRBJ1-2,ASSPRRQGYGYT
TRBV28,TRBJ2-5,ASSFSKETQY
TRBV14,TRBJ2-3,ASNRGLRPADTQY
TRBV6-1,TRBJ2-7,ASVGAPPYEQY
TRBV9,TRBJ2-1,ASSVDLTGQYNEQF
TRBV14,TRBJ2-7,ASSPQHAGSEQY
TRBV30,TRBJ1-1,AWNWGQTNTEAF
TRBV23-1,TRBJ2-7,ASKTPPRGTHSYEQY
TRBV7-8,TRBJ2-5,ASSLANRQGRRVTQY
TRBV4-2,TRBJ2-3,ASSQEAPGDTQY
TRBV7-9,TRBJ1-1,ASSPAWDDPEAF
TRBV11-2,TRBJ2-5,ASSLKQGGETQY
TRBV19,TRBJ1-4,ASSIGRRESNEKLF
TRBV2,TRBJ1-5,ASSARTGSNQPQH
TRBV11-3,TRBJ2-7,ASSKDGYEQY
TRBV7-2,TRBJ1-5,ASSHQGLGQPQH
TRBV27,TRBJ1-2,ASSYGQGNYGYT
TRBV6-6,TRBJ1-1,ASSYSYLQEAF
TRBV5-6,TRBJ2-1,ASSLGHGTGIHNEQF